This TCR beta chain was obtained from a study of blood T cell repertoires in COVID-19. V shed 5 bases and J shed 4 bases, with 11 bases lying between them. The CDR3 length is 13 residues. Germline CDR1 reads MNHNY; CDR2 reads SVGAGI (reference sequence). Assay used: immunoSEQ multiplex PCR; TCRdb lists only in-frame clones, some missing. The sample records almost 400,000 clones, 89% being singletons. The clonotype originates from a woman in her twenties or thirties who had recovered from COVID-19. Input material: PBMCs or T cells enriched from blood (not recorded which). The V gene is TRBV6-6, the J gene TRBJ1-2, with D maybe TRBD1 (6 bases). CDR3 region: CASSRQDTYGYTF. The CDR3 DNA is TGTGCCAGCAGTAGACAGGACACCTATGGCTACACCTTC.